This TCR beta chain stems from a study of CD8 T cells in Susac syndrome (dated by TCRdb to about 2019). Study-level background: Among the Susac syndrome patients who were sequenced, clinically active disease was present in six and clinical remission was observed in eight. At blood withdrawal, Susac syndrome patients were either therapy-naive, taking corticosteroids (in some cases with IVIg as well), or taking IVIg alone. Whether CD8+ T cell activation and differentiation in Susac syndrome was antigen driven was tested using repertoire sequencing. Summary of the overall study and its limitations: In patients with Susac syndrome, the CD4+ T cell repertoire showed no detectable clonal expansion. The number of individuals in the TCR sequencing and HLA analysis was recognized as being relatively small.

As concerns this clonotype: The antigen this receptor binds is unknown. The input lacks base qualities; no much larger clone sits a single base away.

RNA was extracted using the RNeasy kit, and 0.5 to 1 microgram was reverse transcribed with random hexamers. The immunoSEQ multiplex PCR assay, which covers 54 Vbeta and 13 Jbeta segments, was used to amplify TCR beta CDR3 regions. To correct PCR amplification bias, a synthetic template baseline was used for both primer optimization and computational correction. As for how the authors treated the data: Reads were annotated to V, D and J genes per IMGT and analyzed with immunoSEQ Analyzer, keeping only productive sequences. To calculate clonality, Shannon entropy was normalized by log2 of the number of productive unique sequences and then subtracted from one. Public and private clones were assessed among the 100 most prevalent clones of each patient and control. Susac-specific clones were defined as absent from healthy and MS cohorts, around 1,000 published viral clones and other ImmuneACCESS disease sequences. Through fastp at Q25 and MiXCR, TCRdb rebuilt clones from the public reads, retaining in-frame beta chains. Merged by CDR3 protein, the rows form single entries marked with the most common genes and DNA. The V and J calls, along with clone size, are taken from TCRdb and not from the paper's own processing. Within this sample are about 210,000 distinct CDR3 sequences, with 94% of them counted one time only. The ten largest account for under 0.2% of the sample.

Peripheral blood CD8+ and CD4+ T cells from healthy donors, Susac syndrome patients and multiple sclerosis patients were profiled by high-throughput TCR beta sequencing. Recently defined diagnostic criteria for definite or probable disease were met by the Susac syndrome patients. Bulk CD8+ and CD4+ T cells were purified by magnetic negative isolation, whereas CD8+ TEMRA cells were enriched by FACS. Blood was collected in EDTA tubes and processed within 24 hours, with PBMCs isolated through density gradient centrifugation. PBMCs intended for TCR sequencing were frozen in liquid nitrogen and were later thawed in a 37 degrees C water bath. The sorted or isolated CD4+, CD8+ and CD8+ TEMRA cells had a purity of 90% or higher. For CDR1 and CDR2, the germline V gene lists LGHNA and YSLEER. The junction shows trimming of 0 bases on V and 4 bases on J, plus 29 bases between the germline ends. Measured from the cysteine to the phenylalanine, the CDR3 is 21 residues long. CDR3 DNA only is kept here, 63 bases in frame from base 1.

Here the chain combines TRBV4-3 and TRBJ2-3; a tentative D call is TRBD1 (6 bases match). This sequence was found in a human donor with Susac syndrome. The sequencing sample was made of CD4+ T cells from PBMCs. The DNA is TGCGCCAGCAGCCAAGATACCAGGGCCCCAGGGGCCCTATTCCGGGCAGATACGCAGTATTTT. The resulting protein is CASSQDTRAPGALFRADTQYF.